A selection of T cell receptor beta chains follows, all from one sample in a study of vaccination effects on CD4 cells after COVID-19. Their antigens remain unidentified. Sequencing was performed with immunoSEQ multiplex PCR; in TCRdb, only in-frame clones are kept and a portion is missing. Among 50,000 to 65,000 clones listed, roughly 73% were seen once. The sequenced sample was CD4+ T cells from PBMCs cultured with HCoV-OC43 spike peptides, obtained before COVID-19 vaccination. The source of these receptors is a human donor who received a COVID-19 vaccine. CDR3s include the opening cysteine and the closing phenylalanine or tryptophan. A D gene is named only where the DNA matches it firmly. The size entry is marked missing in some rows and otherwise reads once, few, many or a size class.

abundance: NA; j_gene: TRBJ2-1; d_gene: TRBD2; v_gene: TRBV5-1; CDR3aa: CASSGGGLYNEQFF; CDR3nt: TGCGCCAGCAGCGGCGGGGGGCTCTACAATGAGCAGTTCTTC
abundance: NA; j_gene: TRBJ2-3; d_gene: TRBD1; v_gene: TRBV2; CDR3aa: CASSAQGGTDTQYF; CDR3nt: TGTGCCAGCAGTGCGCAGGGGGGCACAGATACGCAGTATTTT
abundance: NA; j_gene: TRBJ1-1; d_gene: NA; v_gene: TRBV7-9; CDR3aa: CASSLGEGMGKSFF; CDR3nt: TGTGCCAGCAGCTTAGGGGAGGGGATGGGGAAATCTTTCTTT
abundance: NA; j_gene: TRBJ1-3; d_gene: NA; v_gene: TRBV6-1; CDR3aa: CASSEVGNTIYF; CDR3nt: TGTGCCAGCAGTGAGGTCGGAAACACCATATATTTT
abundance: once; j_gene: TRBJ1-1; d_gene: NA; v_gene: TRBV10-1; CDR3aa: CASSDGGMNTEAFF; CDR3nt: TGCGCCAGCAGCGATGGAGGCATGAACACTGAAGCTTTCTTT
abundance: NA; j_gene: TRBJ1-3; d_gene: NA; v_gene: TRBV29-1; CDR3aa: CSDLRQAPSGNTIYF; CDR3nt: TGCAGCGATTTAAGACAGGCCCCCTCTGGAAACACCATATATTTT
abundance: NA; j_gene: TRBJ1-6; d_gene: TRBD1; v_gene: TRBV5-1; CDR3aa: CASSSRRTGTDSPLHF; CDR3nt: TGCGCCAGCAGCTCCCGTCGGACAGGGACCGATTCACCCCTCCACTTT
abundance: NA; j_gene: TRBJ1-1; d_gene: NA; v_gene: TRBV2; CDR3aa: CASSTDRNTEAFF; CDR3nt: TGTGCCAGCAGTACTGACAGAAACACTGAAGCTTTCTTT
abundance: NA; j_gene: TRBJ1-5; d_gene: TRBD1; v_gene: TRBV6-5; CDR3aa: CASSFDRGNQPQHF; CDR3nt: TGTGCCAGCAGTTTCGACAGGGGCAATCAGCCCCAGCATTTT
abundance: NA; j_gene: TRBJ2-2; d_gene: NA; v_gene: TRBV6-6; CDR3aa: CASSYPTSGTGELFF; CDR3nt: TGTGCCAGCAGTTACCCAACTAGTGGCACCGGGGAGCTGTTTTTT
abundance: NA; j_gene: TRBJ2-2; d_gene: NA; v_gene: TRBV5-1; CDR3aa: CASSLSGNTGELFF; CDR3nt: TGCGCCAGCAGCTTATCGGGGAACACCGGGGAGCTGTTTTTT
abundance: once; j_gene: TRBJ2-1; d_gene: TRBD2; v_gene: TRBV6-5; CDR3aa: CASNSAAGGRNEQFF; CDR3nt: TGTGCCAGCAATAGCGCGGCGGGGGGGCGCAATGAGCAGTTCTTC
abundance: NA; j_gene: TRBJ2-1; d_gene: NA; v_gene: TRBV7-2; CDR3aa: CASSSQGYNNEQFF; CDR3nt: TGTGCCAGCAGCTCGCAGGGTTACAACAATGAGCAGTTCTTC
abundance: NA; j_gene: TRBJ1-5; d_gene: TRBD1; v_gene: TRBV5-1; CDR3aa: CASSLTGAGNQPQHF; CDR3nt: TGCGCCAGCAGCTTGACAGGGGCCGGGAATCAGCCCCAGCATTTT
abundance: NA; j_gene: TRBJ1-4; d_gene: TRBD1; v_gene: TRBV7-8; CDR3aa: CASSVNRGSEKLFF; CDR3nt: TGTGCCAGCAGCGTGAACAGGGGAAGCGAAAAACTGTTTTTT
abundance: NA; j_gene: TRBJ2-3; d_gene: NA; v_gene: TRBV3-1/TRBV3-2; CDR3aa: CASSRRGGTDTQYF; CDR3nt: TGTGCCAGCAGCCGTAGGGGGGGCACAGATACGCAGTATTTT
abundance: NA; j_gene: TRBJ1-6; d_gene: NA; v_gene: TRBV5-8; CDR3aa: CASRNRVTYNSPLHF; CDR3nt: TGTGCCAGCAGAAACAGGGTCACCTATAATTCACCCCTCCACTTT
abundance: few; j_gene: TRBJ1-3; d_gene: NA; v_gene: TRBV19; CDR3aa: CASSKGSAFSGNTIYF; CDR3nt: TGTGCCAGTAGTAAGGGCAGCGCCTTCTCTGGAAACACCATATATTTT
abundance: NA; j_gene: TRBJ1-2; d_gene: NA; v_gene: TRBV30; CDR3aa: CAWSEDQWNYGYTF; CDR3nt: TGTGCCTGGAGTGAAGACCAATGGAACTATGGCTACACCTTC
abundance: NA; j_gene: TRBJ2-1; d_gene: TRBD1; v_gene: TRBV18; CDR3aa: CASSPVGTGFLNEQFF; CDR3nt: TGTGCCAGCTCACCAGTGGGGACAGGGTTCCTCAATGAGCAGTTCTTC
abundance: NA; j_gene: TRBJ2-5; d_gene: NA; v_gene: TRBV6-2/TRBV6-3; CDR3aa: CASSYSGTAPPGETQYF; CDR3nt: TGTGCCAGCAGTTACTCGGGCACAGCCCCCCCCGGGGAGACCCAGTACTTC
abundance: NA; j_gene: TRBJ1-1; d_gene: NA; v_gene: TRBV2; CDR3aa: CASIGTQDLNTEAFF; CDR3nt: TGTGCCAGCATAGGGACACAGGATTTGAACACTGAAGCTTTCTTT
abundance: few; j_gene: TRBJ1-2; d_gene: NA; v_gene: TRBV29-1; CDR3aa: CSVGGGDYGYTF; CDR3nt: TGCAGCGTTGGAGGGGGGGATTATGGCTACACCTTC
abundance: few; j_gene: TRBJ2-3; d_gene: TRBD1; v_gene: TRBV4-1; CDR3aa: CASSRLPGTVTDTQYF; CDR3nt: TGCGCCAGCAGCCGGCTGCCGGGGACAGTTACAGATACGCAGTATTTT
abundance: NA; j_gene: TRBJ2-4; d_gene: TRBD2; v_gene: TRBV24-1; CDR3aa: CATSDSGTSGPLAKNIQYF; CDR3nt: TGTGCCACCAGTGATTCCGGGACTAGCGGACCCCTAGCCAAAAACATTCAGTACTTC
abundance: NA; j_gene: TRBJ2-3; d_gene: NA; v_gene: TRBV18; CDR3aa: CASSQLPGHDDTQYF; CDR3nt: TGTGCCAGCTCACAATTACCGGGACACGACGATACGCAGTATTTT
abundance: NA; j_gene: TRBJ2-5; d_gene: NA; v_gene: TRBV7-2; CDR3aa: CASSVQETQYF; CDR3nt: TGTGCCAGCAGCGTTCAAGAGACCCAGTACTTC
abundance: NA; j_gene: TRBJ1-1; d_gene: NA; v_gene: TRBV20-1; CDR3aa: CSASPDGANTEAFF; CDR3nt: TGCAGTGCCAGTCCGGACGGAGCAAACACTGAAGCTTTCTTT
abundance: once; j_gene: TRBJ1-2; d_gene: NA; v_gene: TRBV24-1; CDR3aa: CATSDSSRTDGYTF; CDR3nt: TGTGCCACCAGTGATTCCTCTCGGACAGATGGCTACACCTTC
abundance: NA; j_gene: TRBJ2-1; d_gene: NA; v_gene: TRBV18; CDR3aa: CASSPRRDPYNEQFF; CDR3nt: TGTGCCAGCTCCCCCCGGAGGGACCCCTACAATGAGCAGTTCTTC
abundance: NA; j_gene: TRBJ1-1; d_gene: TRBD1; v_gene: TRBV5-1; CDR3aa: CASSEDWDRDTEAFF; CDR3nt: TGCGCCAGCAGCGAAGACTGGGACAGGGATACTGAAGCTTTCTTT
abundance: NA; j_gene: TRBJ1-5; d_gene: NA; v_gene: TRBV9; CDR3aa: CASSVDPGRGQPQHF; CDR3nt: TGTGCCAGCAGCGTAGATCCGGGAAGAGGGCAGCCCCAGCATTTT
abundance: NA; j_gene: TRBJ2-1; d_gene: TRBD1; v_gene: TRBV5-6; CDR3aa: CASSKLRTGYTDEQFF; CDR3nt: TGTGCCAGCAGCAAATTAAGGACAGGGTACACAGATGAGCAGTTCTTC
abundance: once; j_gene: TRBJ2-1; d_gene: NA; v_gene: TRBV2; CDR3aa: CAGRKQGHEQFF; CDR3nt: TGTGCCGGCCGTAAACAGGGTCATGAGCAGTTCTTC
abundance: NA; j_gene: TRBJ2-3; d_gene: TRBD1; v_gene: TRBV2; CDR3aa: CASSRDRGRDTQYF; CDR3nt: TGTGCCAGCAGCCGGGACAGGGGACGAGATACGCAGTATTTT
abundance: NA; j_gene: TRBJ2-2; d_gene: NA; v_gene: TRBV9; CDR3aa: CASSDRGAGTGELFF; CDR3nt: TGTGCCAGCAGCGATCGGGGGGCGGGTACCGGGGAGCTGTTTTTT
abundance: few; j_gene: TRBJ1-2; d_gene: TRBD1; v_gene: TRBV3-1/TRBV3-2; CDR3aa: CASSRQGVGPNYGYTF; CDR3nt: TGTGCCAGCAGCCGACAGGGGGTTGGACCGAACTATGGCTACACCTTC
abundance: NA; j_gene: TRBJ1-2; d_gene: NA; v_gene: TRBV28; CDR3aa: CASSLRGPYGYTF; CDR3nt: TGTGCCAGCAGTTTACGGGGGCCCTATGGCTACACCTTC
abundance: NA; j_gene: TRBJ1-2; d_gene: NA; v_gene: TRBV6-5; CDR3aa: CASTRDGNYGYTF; CDR3nt: TGTGCCAGCACCCGGGACGGTAACTATGGCTACACCTTC
abundance: NA; j_gene: TRBJ2-2; d_gene: TRBD1; v_gene: TRBV3-1/TRBV3-2; CDR3aa: CASSRTILQGTGELFF; CDR3nt: TGTGCCAGCAGCCGAACCATATTACAGGGGACCGGGGAGCTGTTTTTT
abundance: once; j_gene: TRBJ2-5; d_gene: NA; v_gene: TRBV15; CDR3aa: CATSRRTEETQYF; CDR3nt: TGTGCCACCAGCAGAAGAACAGAAGAGACCCAGTACTTC
abundance: NA; j_gene: TRBJ2-3; d_gene: NA; v_gene: TRBV5-1; CDR3aa: CASSLGPNGATDTQYF; CDR3nt: TGCGCCAGCAGCTTGGGCCCCAACGGGGCGACAGATACGCAGTATTTT
abundance: few; j_gene: TRBJ2-2; d_gene: NA; v_gene: TRBV5-1; CDR3aa: CASSLDSNTGELFF; CDR3nt: TGCGCCAGCAGCTTGGACAGCAACACCGGGGAGCTGTTTTTT
abundance: NA; j_gene: TRBJ1-1; d_gene: NA; v_gene: TRBV7-2; CDR3aa: CASSSTPFRTEAFF; CDR3nt: TGTGCCAGCAGTTCAACACCATTTAGGACAGAAGCTTTCTTT
abundance: NA; j_gene: TRBJ2-5; d_gene: TRBD2; v_gene: TRBV7-6; CDR3aa: CASSLGRGGQETQYF; CDR3nt: TGTGCCAGCAGCTTAGGACGGGGGGGACAAGAGACCCAGTACTTC
abundance: NA; j_gene: TRBJ1-6; d_gene: NA; v_gene: TRBV5-1; CDR3aa: CASRMPGQDSPLHF; CDR3nt: TGCGCCAGTCGAATGCCGGGGCAGGATTCACCCCTCCACTTT
abundance: NA; j_gene: TRBJ2-3; d_gene: NA; v_gene: TRBV18; CDR3aa: CASSTKIRSTDTQYF; CDR3nt: TGTGCCAGCTCAACCAAAATACGGAGCACAGATACGCAGTATTTT
abundance: once; j_gene: TRBJ2-6; d_gene: NA; v_gene: TRBV6-5; CDR3aa: CASSYAPLGGANVLTF; CDR3nt: TGTGCCAGCAGTTACGCCCCTCTAGGTGGGGCCAACGTCCTGACTTTC
abundance: NA; j_gene: TRBJ2-1; d_gene: TRBD2; v_gene: TRBV9; CDR3aa: CASSETSGGAAEQFF; CDR3nt: TGTGCCAGCAGCGAGACTAGCGGGGGGGCCGCTGAGCAGTTCTTC
abundance: NA; j_gene: TRBJ2-3; d_gene: NA; v_gene: TRBV6-6; CDR3aa: CASSEGLLSTDTQYF; CDR3nt: TGTGCCAGCTCCGAGGGGCTCCTATCCACAGATACGCAGTATTTT
abundance: few; j_gene: TRBJ2-5; d_gene: NA; v_gene: TRBV14; CDR3aa: CASSTRETQYF; CDR3nt: TGTGCCAGCAGCACGAGGGAGACCCAGTACTTC
abundance: NA; j_gene: TRBJ2-3; d_gene: NA; v_gene: TRBV24-1; CDR3aa: CATSKTDTSTDTQYF; CDR3nt: TGTGCCACCAGTAAGACGGATACTAGCACAGATACGCAGTATTTT
abundance: NA; j_gene: TRBJ2-6; d_gene: NA; v_gene: TRBV2; CDR3aa: CASRTYGANVLTF; CDR3nt: TGTGCCAGCAGGACCTATGGGGCCAACGTCCTGACTTTC
abundance: NA; j_gene: TRBJ1-4; d_gene: NA; v_gene: TRBV6-5; CDR3aa: CASSPRHATNEKLFF; CDR3nt: TGTGCCAGCAGTCCCCGGCACGCAACTAATGAAAAACTGTTTTTT
abundance: NA; j_gene: TRBJ1-5; d_gene: NA; v_gene: TRBV6-5; CDR3aa: CASSSPVANSNQPQHF; CDR3nt: TGTGCCAGCAGTTCCCCCGTGGCTAATAGCAATCAGCCCCAGCATTTT
abundance: NA; j_gene: TRBJ2-5; d_gene: NA; v_gene: TRBV18; CDR3aa: CASSPPGGQVQETQYF; CDR3nt: TGTGCCAGCTCACCACCCGGGGGGCAGGTTCAAGAGACCCAGTACTTC
abundance: NA; j_gene: TRBJ2-1; d_gene: NA; v_gene: TRBV5-4; CDR3aa: CASSLDDNNEQFF; CDR3nt: TGTGCCAGCAGCTTGGATGATAATAATGAGCAGTTCTTC
abundance: NA; j_gene: TRBJ2-5; d_gene: NA; v_gene: TRBV6-2/TRBV6-3; CDR3aa: CASSYSRGEETQYF; CDR3nt: TGTGCCAGCAGTTACTCGAGAGGGGAAGAGACCCAGTACTTC
abundance: NA; j_gene: TRBJ2-2; d_gene: NA; v_gene: TRBV2; CDR3aa: CASLQGNTGELFF; CDR3nt: TGTGCCAGCCTCCAGGGCAACACCGGGGAGCTGTTTTTT